Listed below are T cell receptor beta chains from one sample, sequenced in a study of blood T cell repertoires in COVID-19. Here immunoSEQ multiplex PCR was the method, and the copy in TCRdb shows in-frame clones only, minus some. The table records just over 250,000 clones, 88% of them present only once. The sequencing input was peripheral blood. The source of these receptors is a man aged 55 to 70 who had recovered from COVID-19. Both conserved end residues are part of each CDR3. A D gene is named only where the DNA matches it firmly. Rows give clone size only sometimes, using once, few, many, or a class for an expanded clone.

clone size	CDR3 length	V gene	D gene	J gene	CDR3 protein	CDR3 DNA
.	16	TRBV21-1	.	TRBJ2-7	CASSKSWRTGAYEQYF	TGTGCCAGCAGCAAATCTTGGCGGACAGGGGCTTACGAGCAGTACTTC
.	18	TRBV7-2	TRBD2	TRBJ2-4	CASSNPAGGLIAKNIQYF	TGTGCCAGCAGCAATCCAGCGGGGGGGCTAATAGCCAAAAACATTCAGTACTTC
.	14	TRBV2	TRBD1	TRBJ2-7	CASRGTGGRYEQYF	TGTGCCAGCAGGGGGACAGGGGGAAGGTACGAGCAGTACTTC
.	14	TRBV7-8	TRBD1	TRBJ1-2	CASSPGTGWDGYTF	TGTGCCAGCAGCCCCGGGACAGGGTGGGATGGCTACACCTTC
.	16	TRBV3-1/TRBV3-2	.	TRBJ2-2	CASSRHVGGAAGELFF	TGTGCCAGCAGCCGCCACGTGGGGGGGGCAGCCGGGGAGCTGTTTTTT
few	16	TRBV5-1	TRBD2	TRBJ2-3	CASSLALAGSADTQYF	TGCGCCAGCAGCTTGGCCTTAGCGGGGTCCGCGGATACGCAGTATTTT
.	15	TRBV5-4	TRBD2	TRBJ2-7	CASSPTSPGGPEQYF	TGTGCCAGCAGCCCAACTTCCCCGGGGGGACCCGAGCAGTACTTC
.	15	TRBV6-6	TRBD2	TRBJ2-1	CASSGTGLAFDEQFF	TGTGCCAGCAGCGGTACGGGACTAGCGTTCGATGAGCAGTTCTTC
.	15	TRBV7-2	TRBD1	TRBJ1-5	CASSLGDRGNQPQHF	TGTGCCAGCAGCTTAGGGGACAGGGGTAATCAGCCCCAGCATTTT
.	15	TRBV9	.	TRBJ2-3	CASSPRGQSTDTQYF	TGTGCCAGCAGCCCCCGGGGTCAGTCCACAGATACGCAGTATTTT
.	11	TRBV18	TRBD2	TRBJ2-7	CASSAGGSWCF	TGTGCCAGCTCAGCTGGCGGGAGTTGGTGCTTC
.	17	TRBV5-8	TRBD2	TRBJ2-3	CASGGRGLAGGRVTQYF	TGTGCCAGCGGCGGCCGGGGACTAGCGGGGGGGCGTGTTACGCAGTATTTT
.	12	TRBV12-3/TRBV12-4	.	TRBJ2-1	CASSLVQGEQFF	TGTGCCAGCAGCTTAGTTCAGGGTGAGCAGTTCTTC
.	15	TRBV27	.	TRBJ1-4	CASSQSQGRLEKLFF	TGTGCCAGCAGTCAATCTCAGGGGCGTTTAGAAAAACTGTTTTTT
once	14	TRBV7-2	TRBD1	TRBJ1-5	CASSLQGHTQPQHF	TGTGCCAGCAGCCTACAGGGGCACACTCAGCCCCAGCATTTT
.	17	TRBV27	TRBD1	TRBJ1-4	CASSSTPPGQRNEKLFF	TGTGCCAGCAGCTCCACACCACCGGGACAGCGTAATGAAAAACTGTTTTTT
once	14	TRBV27	TRBD1	TRBJ2-7	CASSLLGTAYEQYF	TGTGCCAGCAGTTTACTCGGGACAGCCTACGAGCAGTACTTC
.	11	TRBV10-1	TRBD2	TRBJ2-7	CASSRGGEQYF	TGCGCCAGCAGCCGCGGGGGCGAGCAGTACTTC
.	15	TRBV7-3	.	TRBJ2-2	CASSQAPINTGELFF	TGTGCCAGCAGCCAAGCCCCAATAAACACCGGGGAGCTGTTTTTT
.	14	TRBV19	.	TRBJ2-5	CASSISGLQETQYF	TGTGCCAGTAGTATTTCCGGACTCCAAGAGACCCAGTACTTC
.	17	TRBV11-2	.	TRBJ2-4	CASSLGAVVAAKNIQYF	TGTGCCAGCAGCTTGGGAGCGGTGGTGGCAGCCAAAAACATTCAGTACTTC
.	13	TRBV10-3	.	TRBJ1-5	CAISESAAEPQHF	TGTGCCATCAGTGAGTCGGCGGCCGAGCCCCAGCATTTT
.	18	TRBV19	TRBD1	TRBJ2-1	CASSSRILRDRGIDEQFF	TGTGCCAGTAGTAGCCGAATCCTACGGGACAGGGGAATCGATGAGCAGTTCTTC
.	15	TRBV6-6	TRBD1	TRBJ1-1	CASSSYRGPNTEAFF	TGTGCCAGCAGTTCATACAGGGGGCCCAACACTGAAGCTTTCTTT
.	16	TRBV3-1/TRBV3-2	.	TRBJ1-4	CASSRRQAWNNEKLFF	TGTGCCAGCAGCCGGAGACAGGCTTGGAATAATGAAAAACTGTTTTTT
.	15	TRBV7-2	.	TRBJ2-6	CASSLLSSGANVLTF	TGTGCCAGCAGCTTACTCTCCTCTGGGGCCAACGTCCTGACTTTC
.	12	TRBV6-6	TRBD1	TRBJ1-3	CASDREGNTIYF	TGTGCCAGCGACAGGGAGGGAAACACCATATATTTT
few	14	TRBV5-1	TRBD1	TRBJ1-1	CASSPGTANTEAFF	TGCGCCAGCAGCCCCGGGACAGCGAACACTGAAGCTTTCTTT
.	16	TRBV25-1	TRBD1	TRBJ2-1	CASSDPNRGWNNEQFF	TGTGCCAGCAGTGACCCTAACAGGGGCTGGAACAATGAGCAGTTCTTC
.	15	TRBV14	.	TRBJ2-1	CASSQVPGTYNEQFF	TGTGCCAGCAGCCAAGTCCCGGGGACCTACAATGAGCAGTTCTTC
.	15	TRBV19	TRBD2	TRBJ2-5	CASSRAGGPQETQYF	TGTGCCAGTAGTAGGGCGGGGGGGCCACAAGAGACCCAGTACTTC
once	14	TRBV11-2	TRBD1	TRBJ1-2	CASSFADRAYGYTF	TGTGCCAGCAGCTTTGCAGACAGGGCCTATGGCTACACCTTC
.	16	TRBV5-1	.	TRBJ1-4	CASSLPTGSTNEKLFF	TGCGCCAGCAGCCTGCCGACGGGGTCAACTAATGAAAAACTGTTTTTT